A selection of T cell receptor beta chains follows, all from one sample in a study of blood T cell repertoires in COVID-19. Method: immunoSEQ multiplex PCR; TCRdb's copy keeps in-frame clones and lacks some. The profile shows under 150,000 clones, roughly 80% of them singletons. Material: peripheral blood. All receptors derive from a woman aged 40 to 55 with acute or convalescent COVID-19. Both conserved end residues are part of each CDR3. A D gene is named only where the DNA matches it firmly.

15	TRBD1	TRBJ2-2	TRBV2	CASRGQQGNTGELFF
13	TRBD1	TRBJ1-1	TRBV29-1	CSVGDRLNTEAFF
17	TRBD1	TRBJ2-6	TRBV4-1	CASSQGAQGEVANVLTF
13	-	TRBJ1-5	TRBV12-3/TRBV12-4	CASSLAQNQPQHF
16	TRBD1	TRBJ2-3	TRBV7-2	CASSWKAGGATDTQYF
17	-	TRBJ2-6	TRBV19	CASKRGEGNSGANVLTF
15	TRBD1	TRBJ1-4	TRBV6-5	CASSYGDRANEKLFF
16	TRBD2	TRBJ2-1	TRBV6-5	CASSYGLGSGAVEQFF
15	-	TRBJ1-1	TRBV27	CASSSYGIENTEAFF
15	TRBD1	TRBJ1-5	TRBV19	CASLGTGTVLQPQHF